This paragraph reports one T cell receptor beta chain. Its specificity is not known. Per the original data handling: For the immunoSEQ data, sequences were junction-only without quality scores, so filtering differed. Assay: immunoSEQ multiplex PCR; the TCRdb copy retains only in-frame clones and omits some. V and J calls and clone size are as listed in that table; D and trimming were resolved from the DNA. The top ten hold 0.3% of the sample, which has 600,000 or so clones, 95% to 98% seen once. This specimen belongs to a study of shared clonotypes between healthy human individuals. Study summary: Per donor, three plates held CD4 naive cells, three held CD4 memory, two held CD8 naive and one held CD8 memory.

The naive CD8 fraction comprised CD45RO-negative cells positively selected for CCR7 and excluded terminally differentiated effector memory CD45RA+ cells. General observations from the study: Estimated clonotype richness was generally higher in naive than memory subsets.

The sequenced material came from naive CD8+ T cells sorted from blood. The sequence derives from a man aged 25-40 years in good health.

CDR3 sequence: CASRYQETQYF. For the CDR3, the DNA is TGTGCCAGCAGATACCAAGAGACCCAGTACTTC. The chain joins TRBV5-4 to TRBJ2-5; D ambiguous. The CDR3 sequence is 11 residues long. Trimming cost V 5 bases and J 0 bases, with 2 bases left between them. CDR1 is SGHNT, CDR2 YYREEE, per germline (reference sequence).